These T cell receptor beta chains were read from a single sample in a study of metastatic and nonmetastatic thyroid tumors. TCRdb re-clonotyped the PCR reads through MiXCR. The sample contains about 93,000 clones, roughly an eighth of which appear only once. The sequenced material came from blood. These receptors originate from a female donor with papillary thyroid cancer or a benign thyroid nodule (not recorded which). Some clones in this sample may be carry-over from other donors' samples. The CDR3 runs from the conserved cysteine through the conserved F or W. D genes are given only for firm matches. A row's size may be missing; if present it is once, few, many or a size class.

TRBJ1-2	many	TRBD1	TRBV5-1	CASSETGYRYGYTF	TGCGCCAGCAGCGAGACAGGGTATCGGTATGGCTACACCTTC
TRBJ2-5	few	NA	TRBV12-3/TRBV12-4	CASSFTGVQTQYF	TGTGCCAGCAGTTTTACTGGAGTGCAGACCCAGTACTTC
TRBJ1-5	many	NA	TRBV12-3/TRBV12-4	CASSWGGGGQPQHF	TGTGCCAGCAGTTGGGGCGGGGGAGGGCAGCCCCAGCATTTT
TRBJ2-2	many	NA	TRBV6-1	CASRKFSGGNTGELFF	TGTGCCAGCAGAAAATTTAGCGGAGGGAACACCGGGGAGCTGTTTTTT
TRBJ2-1	many	TRBD2	TRBV27	CASKIAGPYNEQFF	TGTGCCAGCAAAATAGCGGGCCCCTACAATGAGCAGTTCTTC
TRBJ2-7	many	TRBD2	TRBV20-1	CSAIMASGSHEQYF	TGCAGTGCTATCATGGCTAGCGGGAGTCACGAGCAGTACTTC
TRBJ1-6	many	NA	TRBV15	CATGAGTSPLHF	TGTGCCACCGGGGCAGGGACTTCACCCCTCCACTTT
TRBJ2-3	many	NA	TRBV6-2/TRBV6-3	CASRTGGTQYF	TGTGCCAGCAGGACAGGTGGCACGCAGTATTTT
TRBJ2-3	many	NA	TRBV15	CATSRDRRETDTQYF	TGTGCCACCAGCAGAGATCGTCGGGAGACAGATACGCAGTATTTT
TRBJ1-5	many	NA	TRBV12-3/TRBV12-4	CASTKEGSNQPQHF	TGTGCCAGCACCAAGGAGGGTAGCAATCAGCCCCAGCATTTT
TRBJ1-1	many	TRBD1	TRBV19	CASSPSRTGATTEAFF	TGTGCCAGTAGTCCTTCCCGGACAGGGGCGACCACTGAAGCTTTCTTT
TRBJ2-7	many	NA	TRBV20-1	CSARGQAYEQYF	TGCAGTGCTAGAGGCCAAGCCTACGAGCAGTACTTC
TRBJ2-7	many	NA	TRBV7-9	CASSLGGGFAYEQYF	TGTGCCAGCAGCTTAGGAGGGGGTTTTGCCTACGAGCAGTACTTC
TRBJ2-2	many	TRBD2	TRBV9	CASSPYSGSEAGELFF	TGTGCCAGCAGCCCATATAGCGGGAGTGAGGCCGGGGAGCTGTTTTTT
TRBJ1-1	many	TRBD1	TRBV13	CASSPYIQGATEAFF	TGTGCCAGCAGCCCGTATATACAGGGGGCAACTGAAGCTTTCTTT
TRBJ2-3	many	NA	TRBV14	CASSLWDSSSFADTQYF	TGTGCCAGCAGCCTTTGGGATTCTAGCTCCTTTGCGGATACGCAGTATTTT
TRBJ1-6	many	NA	TRBV5-4	CASSGRLGATTPLHF	TGTGCCAGCAGCGGCCGGTTGGGAGCCACCACACCCCTCCACTTT
TRBJ1-5	NA	NA	TRBV9	CASSADRGRVTDTQHF	TGTGCCAGCAGCGCCGACCGGGGCAGGGTCACAGATACGCAGCATTTT
TRBJ2-7	many	NA	TRBV10-3	CAISGWEDGEQYF	TGTGCCATCAGTGGGTGGGAGGATGGCGAGCAGTACTTC
TRBJ2-5	many	TRBD1	TRBV5-1	CASSPLGQEETQYF	TGCGCCAGCAGCCCTCTGGGACAGGAAGAGACCCAGTACTTC
TRBJ2-7	few	TRBD2	TRBV18	CASSPLAGDYEQYF	TGTGCCAGCTCACCACTAGCGGGAGACTACGAGCAGTACTTC
TRBJ1-6	many	TRBD1	TRBV18	CASSLGTGDSPLHF	TGTGCCAGCTCACTGGGGACAGGGGACTCACCCCTCCACTTT
TRBJ1-3	few	TRBD1	TRBV6-1	CASGLRDSSGNTIYF	TGTGCCAGCGGCCTACGGGACAGCTCTGGAAACACCATATATTTT
TRBJ2-3	NA	TRBD1	TRBV30	CAWSTGGPVDTQYF	TGTGCCTGGAGCACAGGGGGGCCGGTAGATACGCAGTATTTT
TRBJ1-5	many	NA	TRBV12-3/TRBV12-4	CASSLGVLQPQHF	TGTGCCAGCAGTTTAGGGGTGTTGCAGCCCCAGCATTTT